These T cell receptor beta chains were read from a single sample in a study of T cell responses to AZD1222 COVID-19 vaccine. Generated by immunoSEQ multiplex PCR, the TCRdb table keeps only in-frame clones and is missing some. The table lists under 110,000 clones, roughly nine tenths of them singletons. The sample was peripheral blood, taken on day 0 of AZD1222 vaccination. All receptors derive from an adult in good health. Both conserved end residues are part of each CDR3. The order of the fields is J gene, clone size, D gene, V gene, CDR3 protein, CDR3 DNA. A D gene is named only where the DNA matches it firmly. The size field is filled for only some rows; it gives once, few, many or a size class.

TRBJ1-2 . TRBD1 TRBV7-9 CASSLEDRGFNYGYTF TGTGCCAGCAGCTTAGAGGACAGGGGATTTAACTATGGCTACACCTTC
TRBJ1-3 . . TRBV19 CASSMARSGNTIYF TGTGCCAGTAGTATGGCCCGCAGCGGAAACACCATATATTTT
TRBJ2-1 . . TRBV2 CASSDSRLGEQFF TGTGCCAGCAGTGACTCCCGACTGGGTGAGCAGTTCTTC
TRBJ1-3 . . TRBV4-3 CASSQEWTGYGNTIYF TGCGCCAGCAGCCAAGAGTGGACGGGGTACGGAAACACCATATATTTT
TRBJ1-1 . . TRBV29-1 CSVEEGLGNTEAFF TGCAGCGTTGAAGAGGGCCTGGGGAACACTGAAGCTTTCTTT
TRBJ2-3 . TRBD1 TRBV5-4 CASSRDRGRPDTQYF TGTGCCAGCAGCCGGGACAGGGGGCGTCCAGATACGCAGTATTTT
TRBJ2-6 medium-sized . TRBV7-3 CASSPTGSGANVLTF TGTGCCAGCAGCCCCACAGGGTCTGGGGCCAACGTCCTGACTTTC
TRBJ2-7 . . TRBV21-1 CASSEKFGQYPKSSSYEQYF TGTGCCAGCAGCGAAAAGTTCGGACAGTACCCCAAATCCAGCTCCTACGAGCAGTACTTC
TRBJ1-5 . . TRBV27 CASSRKGDQPQHF TGTGCCAGCAGCCGGAAGGGGGATCAGCCCCAGCATTTT
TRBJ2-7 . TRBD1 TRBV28 CASRGQGLSYEQYF TGTGCCAGCAGGGGACAGGGGTTGTCCTACGAGCAGTACTTC
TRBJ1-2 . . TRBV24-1 CATSDLDRSNYGYTF TGTGCCACCAGTGATTTGGACAGATCTAACTATGGCTACACCTTC
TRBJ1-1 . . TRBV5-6 CASSFRYTEAFF TGTGCCAGCAGCTTCCGGTACACTGAAGCTTTCTTT
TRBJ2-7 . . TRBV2 CASKGFVRGLAAYEQYF TGTGCCAGCAAGGGGTTTGTCAGGGGATTAGCTGCCTACGAGCAGTACTTC
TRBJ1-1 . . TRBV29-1 CSAGGTLNTEAFF TGCAGCGCCGGGGGGACTCTCAACACTGAAGCTTTCTTT
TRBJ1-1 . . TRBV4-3 CASSQVGEWGTEAFF TGCGCCAGCAGCCAAGTGGGGGAGTGGGGCACTGAAGCTTTCTTT
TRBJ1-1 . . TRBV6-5 CASSYGRPPMNTEAFF TGTGCCAGCAGTTACGGACGGCCTCCTATGAACACTGAAGCTTTCTTT
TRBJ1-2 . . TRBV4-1 CASSQVEGNGYTF TGCGCCAGCAGCCAAGTTGAGGGGAATGGCTACACCTTC
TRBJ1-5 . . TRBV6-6 CASGNTAQHF TGTGCCAGCGGTAACACAGCCCAGCATTTT
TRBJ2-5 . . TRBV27 CASGRQYQETQYF TGTGCCAGCGGCCGACAGTACCAAGAGACCCAGTACTTC
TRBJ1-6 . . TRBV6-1 CASSEEPSPLHF TGTGCCAGCAGTGAAGAACCTTCACCCCTCCACTTT
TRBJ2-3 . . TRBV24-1 CATSRADTDTQYF TGTGCCACCAGTCGAGCGGACACAGATACGCAGTATTTT
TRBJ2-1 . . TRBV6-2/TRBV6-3 CASSYQSGDPLSYNEQFF TGTGCCAGCAGTTACCAGAGCGGCGACCCGCTATCCTACAATGAGCAGTTCTTC
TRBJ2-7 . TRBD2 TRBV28 CASSSSGEGLPEQYF TGTGCCAGCAGTTCCAGCGGGGAGGGCCTCCCCGAGCAGTACTTC
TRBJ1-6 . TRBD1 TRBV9 CASSVETGGKGSPLHF TGTGCCAGCAGCGTAGAGACAGGGGGTAAAGGGTCACCCCTCCACTTT
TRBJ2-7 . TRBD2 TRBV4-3 CASSQDRTSGNEQYF TGCGCCAGCAGCCAAGATCGGACTAGCGGGAACGAGCAGTACTTC
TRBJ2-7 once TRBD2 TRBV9 CASSPGLAGEINEQYF TGTGCCAGCAGCCCGGGACTAGCGGGAGAGATCAACGAGCAGTACTTC
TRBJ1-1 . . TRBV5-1 CASSSVVTGGTEAFF TGCGCCAGCAGCTCGGTCGTGACAGGCGGCACTGAAGCTTTCTTT
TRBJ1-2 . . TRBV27 CASSLEGRAGYTF TGTGCCAGCAGTTTGGAGGGGCGGGCCGGCTACACCTTC